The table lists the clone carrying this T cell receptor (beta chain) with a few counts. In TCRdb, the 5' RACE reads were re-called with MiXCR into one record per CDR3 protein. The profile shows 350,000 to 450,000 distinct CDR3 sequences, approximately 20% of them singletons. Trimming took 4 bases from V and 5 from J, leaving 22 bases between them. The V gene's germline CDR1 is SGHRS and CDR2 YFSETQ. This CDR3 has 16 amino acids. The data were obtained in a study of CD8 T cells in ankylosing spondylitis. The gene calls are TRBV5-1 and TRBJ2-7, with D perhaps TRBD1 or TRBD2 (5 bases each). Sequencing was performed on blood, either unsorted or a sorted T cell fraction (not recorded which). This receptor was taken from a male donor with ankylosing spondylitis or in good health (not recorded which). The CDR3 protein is CASSPRGVVGGHEQYF. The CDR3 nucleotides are TGCGCCAGCAGCCCCCGAGGGGTAGTTGGCGGGCACGAGCAGTACTTC.